A single sample gave rise to the 4 T cell receptor beta chains below, sequenced in a study of blood T cells in healthy people across ages. Then a second PCR, running roughly 6 to 11 cycles, was carried out with a sample-barcoded 5' primer and a J-beta primer mix. TCRdb recomputed calls from the 5' RACE reads with MiXCR, one row per CDR3 protein. The data contain around 320,000 distinct CDR3 sequences, roughly 26% of them singletons. The sequenced material came from blood. The receptors were sampled from a woman in her seventies in good health.

As concerns this clonotype: The junction shows a germline mismatch at one end, possibly a read error. J is TRBJ2-6 and V is TRBV28; possibly TRBD1 for D (6 bases). This CDR3 has 15 amino acids. Germline V gene data show CDR1 as MDHEN and CDR2 as SYDVKM. The CDR3 spells CTSSLGRGRANVLTF. CDR3 DNA: TGTACCAGCAGTTTGGGCAGGGGCAGGGCCAACGTCCTGACTTTC.

This clonotype was picked up many times. V is TRBV6-6 and J is TRBJ1-2; 7 bases match TRBD1. The germline gives CDR1 MNHNY, CDR2 SVGAGI (reference sequence). Germline trimming cut 6 bases from V and 7 bases from J; bases unmatched to any gene: 5. There are 12 residues in the CDR3. The CDR3 loop reads CASSGTASGYTF. The CDR3 nucleotides are TGTGCCAGCAGCGGGACAGCAAGTGGCTACACCTTC.

This clonotype was counted a few times. The genes are TRBV6-5 and TRBJ2-5; 7 bases fit TRBD1. J gave up 4 bases and V 6 bases, and 5 bases lay outside the gene matches. CDR3 length equals 13 residues. Germline V gene data show CDR1 as MNHEY and CDR2 as SVGAGI. CDR3 protein: CASRETGRETQYF. As DNA, the CDR3 is TGTGCCAGCAGAGAGACAGGGCGAGAGACCCAGTACTTC.

This clonotype was seen only a few times. The rearrangement joins TRBV5-1 to TRBJ1-4; no firm D call. The CDR3 covers 15 residues. The ends were cut back, 0 bases at V and 0 bases at J, with 6 bases in the middle. Germline V gene data show CDR1 as SGHRS and CDR2 as YFSETQ. CDR3 nucleotide sequence: TGCGCCAGCAGCTTGGAGGCCCCAACTAATGAAAAACTGTTTTTT. Amino acids: CASSLEAPTNEKLFF.